Below, 5 T cell receptor beta chains from the same sample are listed, as sequenced in a study of T cells in Graves' hyperthyroidism and ophthalmopathy. The TCR beta CDR3 regions underwent amplification using RNA transcripts as the source. TCR CDR3 underwent first-round RT-PCR with the HTBI primer set. TCRdb re-called the multiplex PCR reads through MiXCR, storing one row per CDR3 protein. The sample holds some 350,000 distinct CDR3 sequences, 20% to 25% seen once. Material for sequencing was blood. These receptor sequences come from a man aged 45-60 years with Graves' hyperthyroidism.

This clonotype was seen a few times. This sequence joins TRBV7-2 and TRBJ2-6, with D possibly being TRBD2 (5 bases). Per germline, CDR1 SGHTA and CDR2 FQGNSA. V lost 5 bases and J lost 4, with 9 bases in between. The CDR3 loop spans 14 amino acids. The CDR3 DNA reads TGTGCCAGCAGCCCTACGGGGGGGGCCAACGTCCTGACTTTC. Translating it yields CASSPTGGANVLTF.

The table lists this clonotype with a few counts. The chain carries TRBV28 and TRBJ2-7, with 12 bases fitting TRBD2. The CDR3 sequence is 15 residues long. The junction had 12 bases not matched to a gene; V was cut back by 6 bases and J by 9 bases. The germline V gene has CDR1 MDHEN and CDR2 SYDVKM. CDR3 loop: CASRGLAGGPQGQYF. The CDR3 nucleotides read TGTGCCAGCAGGGGCCTAGCGGGAGGGCCTCAGGGGCAGTACTTC.

This clonotype has only a few counts. J is TRBJ1-2 and V is TRBV29-1; no clear D. Germline CDR1 reads SQVTM; CDR2 reads ANQGSEA. Trimming pared 1 base from V and 4 bases from J, leaving 10 bases between. The CDR3 extends over 13 amino acids. The CDR3 DNA sequence: TGCAGCGTTGAAGGCGGGAATTCCTATGGCTACACCTTC. Its translation: CSVEGGNSYGYTF.

V gene TRBV18 combines with J gene TRBJ2-5; D not certain. The CDR3 covers 14 residues. In germline, CDR1 is KGHSH, CDR2 LQKENI. Trimming removed 1 base at V and 1 base at J, with 7 bases between. CDR3 DNA sequence: TGTGCCAGCTCACCACGGCAGCTCCAAGAGACCCAGTACTTC. It translates to CASSPRQLQETQYF.

CDR3 loop: CAISAYDGANVLTF. The DNA of the CDR3 is TGTGCCATCAGTGCCTACGATGGGGCCAACGTCCTGACTTTC. The genes are TRBV10-3 and TRBJ2-6; D unclear. V was clipped by 4 bases and J by 3 bases, with 7 bases between them. The CDR3 is 14 residues long. Germline V lookup: CDR1 ENHRY, CDR2 SYGVKD.